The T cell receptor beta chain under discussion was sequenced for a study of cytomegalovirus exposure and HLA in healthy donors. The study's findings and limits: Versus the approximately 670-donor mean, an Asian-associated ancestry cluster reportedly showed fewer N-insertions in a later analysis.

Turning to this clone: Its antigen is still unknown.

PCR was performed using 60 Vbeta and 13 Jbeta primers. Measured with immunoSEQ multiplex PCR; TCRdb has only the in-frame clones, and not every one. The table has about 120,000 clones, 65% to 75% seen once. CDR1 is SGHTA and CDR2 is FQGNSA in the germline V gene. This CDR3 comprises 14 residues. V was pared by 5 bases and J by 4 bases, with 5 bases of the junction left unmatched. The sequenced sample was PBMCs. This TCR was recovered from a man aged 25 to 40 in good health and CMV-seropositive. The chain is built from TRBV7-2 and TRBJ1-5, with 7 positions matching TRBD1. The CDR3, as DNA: TGTGCCAGCAGCGACAGGGTCGGTAATCAGCCCCAGCATTTT. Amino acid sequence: CASSDRVGNQPQHF. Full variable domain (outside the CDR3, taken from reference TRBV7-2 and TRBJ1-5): GAGVSQSPSNKVTEKGKDVELRCDPISGHTALYWYRQSLGQGLEFLIYFQGNSAPDKSGLPSDRFSAERTGGSVSTLTIQRTQQEDSAVYLCASSDRVGNQPQHFGDGTRLSIL.